This T cell receptor beta chain appears in the sequencing data of a study of T cell responses to AZD1222 COVID-19 vaccine. Overall study findings and caveats: Donors in the cohort were predominantly white British and more often female, and clonal diversity was possibly underestimated. Dominant CD4 TCR responses targeted spike regions 160-218 and 743-854. Increased Spike-specific TCR breadth and depth were observed after two AZD1222 doses.

Notes on this clone: Its specificity is not known.

Germline assignment: CDR1 SGDLS and CDR2 YYNGEE. The CDR3 sequence is 17 residues long. Unmatched junction bases numbered 11, after V lost 0 bases and J lost 5 bases. Only in-frame clones appear in the TCRdb table, and some are missing; sequencing was by immunoSEQ multiplex PCR. The sample consists of about 160,000 clones, 85% to 90% of them appearing once. The clonotype was recovered from an adult in good health. This chain uses TRBV9 with TRBJ2-5; TRBD2 agrees at 9 bases. The sample was peripheral blood, taken on day 0 of AZD1222 vaccination. Here the CDR3 DNA reads TGTGCCAGCAGCGTAGGGCCAAGGTTAGCGGGGGATGAGACCCAGTACTTC. Encoded protein: CASSVGPRLAGDETQYF.